The 8 T cell receptor beta chains presented below share a single source sample, sequenced in a study of T cell responses to AZD1222 COVID-19 vaccine. Profiling relied on immunoSEQ multiplex PCR, and the TCRdb table lists in-frame clones only, not all of them. The repertoire holds about 160,000 clones, with around 94% as singletons. Sequenced material: peripheral blood, taken on day 0 of AZD1222 vaccination. The source is an adult in good health.

The chain recombines TRBV2 with TRBJ2-1, with D maybe TRBD2 (5 bases). The CDR3 is 12 amino acids. CDR1 and CDR2 (germline): SNHLY, FYNNEI. The V end lost 6 bases, the J end lost 10 bases, and 13 bases lay between the germline ends. This CDR3 is CASREDTEEQFF. CDR3 nucleotide sequence: TGTGCCAGCAGGGAGGATACAGAGGAGCAGTTCTTC.

This chain connects TRBV27 to TRBJ2-3; D possibly corresponds to TRBD1 (6 bases). Looked up from germline, CDR1 is MNHEY and CDR2 is SMNVEV (reference sequence). V lost 1 base and J lost 0, with 11 bases in between. This CDR3 spans 16 amino acids. For the CDR3, the DNA is TGTGCCAGCAGTTTATATCCTACAGGGAGCACAGATACGCAGTATTTT. Translation: CASSLYPTGSTDTQYF.

This CDR3 is CASSLGRSGNTIYF. CDR3 coding DNA: TGTGCCAGCAGCTTAGGCCGCTCTGGAAACACCATATATTTT. This chain links TRBV7-9 with TRBJ1-3, with D unresolved. Trimming cost V 1 base and J 0 bases, with 4 bases left between them. This CDR3 spans 14 amino acids. Germline V lookup: CDR1 SEHNR, CDR2 FQNEAQ (reference sequence).

The CDR3 DNA sequence: TGTGCCAGCAGCTTAGCGTCAGGGATGAACACTGAAGCTTTCTTT. Residues: CASSLASGMNTEAFF. The V and J genes are TRBV7-9 and TRBJ1-1, with D tentatively TRBD1 (5 bases). This CDR3 region has 15 residues. Trimming stripped 0 bases from V and 0 bases from J, with 8 bases between. Germline loops: CDR1 SEHNR, CDR2 FQNEAQ (reference sequence). Based on the CDR3 plus reference TRBV7-9 and TRBJ1-1, the full variable domain is DTGVSQNPRHKITKRGQNVTFRCDPISEHNRLYWYRQTLGQGPEFLTYFQNEAQLEKSRLLSDRFSAERPKGSFSTLEIQRTEQGDSAMYLCASSLASGMNTEAFFGQGTRLTVV.

The chain carries TRBV4-1 and TRBJ1-4; a possible D gene is TRBD1 (5 bases). This CDR3 spans 17 amino acids. Germline CDR1 MGHRA, CDR2 YSYEKL. Trimming shortened V by 4 bases and J by 0 bases, and 15 bases separated the two germline ends. DNA of the CDR3: TGCGCCAGCAGCCTCTCTAGTACAGGCGCAACTAATGAAAAACTGTTTTTT. Translated: CASSLSSTGATNEKLFF.

The chain is built from TRBV5-1 and TRBJ1-1; 9 bases are a match to TRBD1. The CDR3 contains 15 residues. The V gene's germline CDR1 is SGHRS and CDR2 YFSETQ. V dropped 2 bases and J dropped 5; count of bases not matched to a gene: 7. CDR3 sequence: CASSFGQGSNTEAFF. Here the CDR3 DNA reads TGCGCCAGCAGCTTCGGACAGGGGTCCAATACTGAAGCTTTCTTT. Full variable domain (rest looked up from reference TRBV5-1 and TRBJ1-1): KAGVTQTPRYLIKTRGQQVTLSCSPISGHRSVSWYQQTPGQGLQFLFEYFSETQRNKGNFPGRFSGRQFSNSRSEMNVSTLELGDSALYLCASSFGQGSNTEAFFGQGTRLTVV.

V and J are TRBV7-6 and TRBJ1-3, with D hard to call. The CDR3 runs 13 residues. Germline CDR1 reads SGHVS; CDR2 reads FNYEAQ. Trimming shortened V by 5 bases and J by 8 bases, and 13 bases separated the two germline ends. CDR3 sequence reads: CASSLVIRDTIYF. DNA of the CDR3: TGTGCCAGCAGCCTCGTTATTAGGGACACCATATATTTT.

This clone turned up a few times. The chain has TRBV7-2 and TRBJ2-3; 10 positions agree with TRBD2. The CDR3 has 18 residues. CDR1 is SGHTA, CDR2 FQGNSA, per germline. V was clipped by 1 base and J by 2 bases; unmatched bases: 9. CDR3 protein: CASSLGALAGANTDTQYF. CDR3 coding DNA: TGTGCCAGCAGCTTAGGGGCCCTAGCGGGGGCCAACACAGATACGCAGTATTTT.